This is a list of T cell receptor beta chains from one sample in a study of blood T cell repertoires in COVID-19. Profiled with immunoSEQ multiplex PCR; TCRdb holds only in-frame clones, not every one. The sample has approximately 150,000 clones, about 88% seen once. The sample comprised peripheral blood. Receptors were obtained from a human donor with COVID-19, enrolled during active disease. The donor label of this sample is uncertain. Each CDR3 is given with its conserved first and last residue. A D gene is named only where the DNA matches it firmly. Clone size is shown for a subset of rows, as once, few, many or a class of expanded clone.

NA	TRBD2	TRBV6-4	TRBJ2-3	CASSQLAGADTQYF	TGTGCCAGCAGCCAACTAGCGGGAGCAGATACGCAGTATTTT
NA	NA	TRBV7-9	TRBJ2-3	CASSYVSGNTDTQYF	TGTGCCAGCAGCTATGTTTCGGGAAACACAGATACGCAGTATTTT
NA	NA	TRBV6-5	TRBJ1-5	CASGQSDKQPQHF	TGTGCCAGCGGTCAATCGGACAAGCAGCCCCAGCATTTT
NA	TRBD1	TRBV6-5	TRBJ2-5	CASKQGDNQETQYF	TGTGCCAGCAAACAGGGGGATAACCAAGAGACCCAGTACTTC
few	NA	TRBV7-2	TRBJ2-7	CASSLISGGSYEQYF	TGTGCCAGCAGCTTGATTAGCGGAGGCTCCTACGAGCAGTACTTC
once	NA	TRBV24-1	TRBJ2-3	CATSDPPRGTDTQYF	TGTGCCACCAGTGACCCTCCCAGGGGCACAGATACGCAGTATTTT
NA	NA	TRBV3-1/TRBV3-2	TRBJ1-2	CASSVTGSSNYGYTF	TGTGCCAGCAGCGTAACGGGATCGTCTAACTATGGCTACACCTTC
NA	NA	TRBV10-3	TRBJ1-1	CAISEGGGTEAFF	TGTGCCATCAGTGAAGGCGGGGGAACTGAAGCTTTCTTT
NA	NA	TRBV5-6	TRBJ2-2	CASSLGRVVTGELFF	TGTGCCAGCAGCTTGGGCCGGGTCGTCACCGGGGAGCTGTTTTTT
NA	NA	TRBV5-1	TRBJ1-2	CASSSGGTGTYGYTF	TGCGCCAGCAGCTCGGGAGGTACCGGGACCTATGGCTACACCTTC
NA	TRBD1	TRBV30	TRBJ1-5	CACQQPDRGNQPQHF	TGTGCCTGCCAACAACCAGACAGGGGCAATCAGCCCCAGCATTTT
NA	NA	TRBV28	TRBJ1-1	CASSDTGRGGTEAFF	TGTGCCAGCAGTGACACGGGCCGAGGAGGGACTGAAGCTTTCTTT
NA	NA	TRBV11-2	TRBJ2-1	CASSLYRQENEQFF	TGTGCCAGCAGCCTCTACCGACAGGAAAATGAGCAGTTCTTC
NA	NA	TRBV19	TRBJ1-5	CASKLGRGLNQPQHF	TGTGCCAGTAAGCTAGGCAGGGGATTGAATCAGCCCCAGCATTTT
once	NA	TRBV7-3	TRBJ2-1	CASSQINNEQFF	TGTGCCAGCAGCCAGATAAACAATGAGCAGTTCTTC
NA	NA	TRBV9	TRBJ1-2	CASSPRTDVGGYTF	TGTGCCAGCAGCCCCCGGACAGACGTAGGAGGCTACACCTTC
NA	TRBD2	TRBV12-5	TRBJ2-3	CASARTSGSADTQYF	TGTGCTAGTGCTCGGACTAGCGGGAGTGCAGATACGCAGTATTTT
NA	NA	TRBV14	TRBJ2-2	CASSQDLVTGELFF	TGTGCCAGCAGCCAAGATCTCGTCACCGGGGAGCTGTTTTTT
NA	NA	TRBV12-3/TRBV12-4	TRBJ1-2	CASSSGENYGYTF	TGTGCCAGCAGTTCCGGAGAGAACTATGGCTACACCTTC
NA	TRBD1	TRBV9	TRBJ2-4	CASSVGQGAENIQYF	TGTGCCAGCAGCGTCGGACAGGGGGCCGAAAACATTCAGTACTTC
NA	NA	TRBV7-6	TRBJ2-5	CASSLVVAQETQYF	TGTGCCAGCAGCTTGGTCGTAGCGCAAGAGACCCAGTACTTC
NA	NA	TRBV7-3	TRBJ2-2	CASSLSTSGTGELFF	TGTGCCAGCAGCTTATCTACCTCCGGGACCGGGGAGCTGTTTTTT
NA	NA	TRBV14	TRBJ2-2	CASSQVAALSNTGELFF	TGTGCCAGCAGCCAAGTAGCGGCGCTATCAAACACCGGGGAGCTGTTTTTT
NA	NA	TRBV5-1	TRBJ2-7	CASSFGFTGEQYF	TGCGCCAGCAGCTTCGGGTTTACAGGGGAGCAGTACTTC
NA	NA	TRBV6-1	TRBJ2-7	CASSEAPLVYEQYF	TGTGCCAGCAGTGAAGCCCCCCTCGTCTACGAGCAGTACTTC
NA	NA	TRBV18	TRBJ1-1	CASSPRQGPQDTEAFF	TGTGCCAGCTCACCACGGCAGGGGCCGCAGGACACTGAAGCTTTCTTT
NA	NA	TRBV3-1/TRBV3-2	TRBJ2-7	CASSGVTGYEQYF	TGTGCCAGCAGCGGGGTGACAGGATACGAGCAGTACTTC
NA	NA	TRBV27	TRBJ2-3	CASTTLQGGDTQYF	TGTGCCAGCACCACTCTCCAGGGGGGAGATACGCAGTATTTT
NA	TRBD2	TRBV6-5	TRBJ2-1	CAYRGGYNEQFF	TGTGCCTACCGGGGGGGGTACAATGAGCAGTTCTTC
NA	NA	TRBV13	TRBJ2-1	CASKLPGITEQFF	TGTGCCAGCAAGTTGCCGGGGATCACTGAGCAGTTCTTC
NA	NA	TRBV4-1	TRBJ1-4	CASSQEAAANEKLFF	TGCGCCAGCAGCCAAGAAGCGGCGGCTAATGAAAAACTGTTTTTT
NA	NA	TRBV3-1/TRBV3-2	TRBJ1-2	CASSQGLGANYGYTF	TGTGCCAGCAGCCAAGGACTCGGGGCTAACTATGGCTACACCTTC
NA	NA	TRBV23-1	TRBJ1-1	CARLGVMDTEAFF	TGCGCCCGGCTCGGGGTGATGGACACTGAAGCTTTCTTT
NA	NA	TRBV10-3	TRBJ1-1	CAISEFGGTNTEAFF	TGTGCCATCAGTGAGTTCGGCGGGACGAACACTGAAGCTTTCTTT
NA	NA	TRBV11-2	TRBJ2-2	CASSLGANTGELFF	TGTGCCAGCAGCTTAGGAGCGAACACCGGGGAGCTGTTTTTT
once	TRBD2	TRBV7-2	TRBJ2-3	CASSFDSGSGTDTQYF	TGTGCCAGCAGCTTCGACAGCGGGAGTGGGACAGATACGCAGTATTTT
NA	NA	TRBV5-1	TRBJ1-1	CASSFQPTGNTEAFF	TGCGCCAGCAGCTTCCAACCTACCGGGAACACTGAAGCTTTCTTT
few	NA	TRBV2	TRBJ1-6	CASTGGGNSPLHF	TGTGCCAGCACGGGAGGGGGAAATTCACCCCTCCACTTT
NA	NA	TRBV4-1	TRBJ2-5	CASSQGLQETQYF	TGCGCCAGCAGCCAAGGACTCCAAGAGACCCAGTACTTC
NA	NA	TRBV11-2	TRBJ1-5	CASSLTGMDQPQHF	TGTGCCAGCAGCTTAACAGGGATGGATCAGCCCCAGCATTTT
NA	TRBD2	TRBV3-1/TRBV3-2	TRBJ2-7	CASSRGRGAYEQYF	TGTGCCAGCAGCCGCGGGAGGGGCGCCTACGAGCAGTACTTC
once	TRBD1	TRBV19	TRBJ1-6	CASTSPGQPDSPLHF	TGTGCCAGCACCAGTCCGGGACAGCCAGATTCACCCCTCCACTTT
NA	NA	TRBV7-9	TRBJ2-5	CASSLSGPRETQYF	TGTGCCAGCAGCTTATCAGGGCCTCGAGAGACCCAGTACTTC
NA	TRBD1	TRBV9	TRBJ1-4	CASSPSAGQGWNEKLFF	TGTGCCAGCAGCCCCTCAGCTGGACAGGGCTGGAATGAAAAACTGTTTTTT